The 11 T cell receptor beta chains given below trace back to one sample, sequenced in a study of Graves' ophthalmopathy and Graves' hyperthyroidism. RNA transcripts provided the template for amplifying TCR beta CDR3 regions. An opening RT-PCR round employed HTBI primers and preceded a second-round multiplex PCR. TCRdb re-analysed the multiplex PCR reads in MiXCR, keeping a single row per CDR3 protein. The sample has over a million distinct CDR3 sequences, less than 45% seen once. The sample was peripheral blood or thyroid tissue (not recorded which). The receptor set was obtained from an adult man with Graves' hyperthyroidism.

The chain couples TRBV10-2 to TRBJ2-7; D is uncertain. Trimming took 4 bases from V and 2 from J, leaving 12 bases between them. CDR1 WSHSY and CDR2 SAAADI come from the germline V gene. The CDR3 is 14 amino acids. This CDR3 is CASSASSETYEQYF. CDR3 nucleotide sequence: TGCGCCAGCAGTGCCAGCAGCGAAACCTACGAGCAGTACTTC.

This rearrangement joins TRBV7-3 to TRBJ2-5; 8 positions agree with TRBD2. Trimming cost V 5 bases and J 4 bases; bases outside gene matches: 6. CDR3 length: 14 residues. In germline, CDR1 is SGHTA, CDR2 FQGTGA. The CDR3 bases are TGTGCCAGCAGCCGTCCGGGAGGGCGAGAGACCCAGTACTTC. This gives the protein CASSRPGGRETQYF.

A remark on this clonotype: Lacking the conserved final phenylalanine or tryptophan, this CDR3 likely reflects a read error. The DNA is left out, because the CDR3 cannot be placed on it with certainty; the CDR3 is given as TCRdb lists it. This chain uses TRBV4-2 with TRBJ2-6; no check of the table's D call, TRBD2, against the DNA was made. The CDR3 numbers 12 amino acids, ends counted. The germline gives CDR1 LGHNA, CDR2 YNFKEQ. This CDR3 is CASSPRTSGPIG.

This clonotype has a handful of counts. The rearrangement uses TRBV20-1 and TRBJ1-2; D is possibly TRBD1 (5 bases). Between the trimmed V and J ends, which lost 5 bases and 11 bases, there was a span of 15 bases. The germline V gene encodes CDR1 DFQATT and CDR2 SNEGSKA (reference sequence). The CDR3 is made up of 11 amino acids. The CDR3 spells CSARPGERYTF. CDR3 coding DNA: TGCAGTGCTCGACCGGGGGAACGGTACACCTTC.

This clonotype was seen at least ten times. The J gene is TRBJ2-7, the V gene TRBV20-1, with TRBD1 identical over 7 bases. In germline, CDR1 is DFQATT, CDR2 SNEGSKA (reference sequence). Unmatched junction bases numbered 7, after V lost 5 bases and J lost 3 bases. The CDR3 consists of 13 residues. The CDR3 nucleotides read TGCAGTGCTCTTAGACAGGGAAGCTACGAGCAGTACTTC. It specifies CSALRQGSYEQYF.

CDR3: CASSLGPHGNQPQHF. CDR3 nucleotides: TGTGCCAGCAGCTTGGGGCCCCACGGCAATCAGCCCCAGCATTTT. The chain combines TRBV7-9 with TRBJ1-5, with D perhaps TRBD1 (5 bases). CDR1 SEHNR and CDR2 FQNEAQ come from the germline V gene (reference sequence). With 3 bases removed from V and 2 bases from J, the gap between germline ends came to 11 bases. This CDR3 has 15 residues.

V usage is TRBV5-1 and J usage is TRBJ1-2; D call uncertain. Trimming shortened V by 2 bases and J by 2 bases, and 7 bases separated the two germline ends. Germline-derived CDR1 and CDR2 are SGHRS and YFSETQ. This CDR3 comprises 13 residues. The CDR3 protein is CASSLQQNYGYTF. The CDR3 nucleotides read TGCGCCAGCAGCTTACAGCAAAACTATGGCTACACCTTC.

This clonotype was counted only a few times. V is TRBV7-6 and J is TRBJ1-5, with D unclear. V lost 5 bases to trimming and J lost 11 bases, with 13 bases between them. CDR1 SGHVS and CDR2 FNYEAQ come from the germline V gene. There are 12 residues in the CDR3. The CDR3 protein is CASSPTRETQHF. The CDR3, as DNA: TGTGCCAGCAGCCCGACTAGGGAGACCCAGCATTTT.

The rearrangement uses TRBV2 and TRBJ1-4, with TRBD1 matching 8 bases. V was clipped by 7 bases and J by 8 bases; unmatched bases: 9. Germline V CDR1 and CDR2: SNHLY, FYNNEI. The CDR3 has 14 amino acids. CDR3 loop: CASNGQGAGEKLFF. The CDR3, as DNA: TGTGCCAGCAACGGACAGGGCGCCGGCGAAAAACTGTTTTTT.

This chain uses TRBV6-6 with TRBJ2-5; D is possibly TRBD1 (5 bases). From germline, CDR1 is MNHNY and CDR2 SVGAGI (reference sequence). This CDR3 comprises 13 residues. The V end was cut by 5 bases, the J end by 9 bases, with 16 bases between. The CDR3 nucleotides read TGTGCCAGCAGTCGGACACAAAATCAGCCCCAGTACTTC. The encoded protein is CASSRTQNQPQYF.

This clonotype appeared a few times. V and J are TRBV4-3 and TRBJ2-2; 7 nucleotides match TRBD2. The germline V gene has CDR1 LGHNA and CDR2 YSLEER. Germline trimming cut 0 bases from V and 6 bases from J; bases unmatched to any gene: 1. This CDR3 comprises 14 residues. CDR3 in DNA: TGCGCCAGCAGCCAAGATGGGAGGGCCGGGGAGCTGTTTTTT. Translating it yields CASSQDGRAGELFF.